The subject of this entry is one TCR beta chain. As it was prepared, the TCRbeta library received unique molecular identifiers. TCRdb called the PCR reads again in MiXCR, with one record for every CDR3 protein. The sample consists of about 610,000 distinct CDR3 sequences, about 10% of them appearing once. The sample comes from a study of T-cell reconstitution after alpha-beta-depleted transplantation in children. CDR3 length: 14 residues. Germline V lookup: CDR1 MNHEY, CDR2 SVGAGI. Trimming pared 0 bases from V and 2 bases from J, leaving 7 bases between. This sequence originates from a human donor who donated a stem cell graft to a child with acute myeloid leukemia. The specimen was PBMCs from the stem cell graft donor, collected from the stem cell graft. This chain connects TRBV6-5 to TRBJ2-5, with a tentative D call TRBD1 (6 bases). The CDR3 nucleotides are TGTGCCAGCAGTTACTCCGGACAGCAAGAGACCCAGTACTTC. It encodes CASSYSGQQETQYF.